This T cell receptor (beta chain) was found in a study of blood T cell repertoires in COVID-19. Study at large: The samples span acute and convalescent COVID-19 from the United States, Italy and Spain. Nucleic acid was either cDNA or gDNA, and it came from T cells, B-cell-depleted T cells, or PBMCs.

V was clipped by 4 bases and J by 2 bases, with 14 bases between them. Per germline, CDR1 LNHDA and CDR2 SQIVND (reference sequence). CDR3 size: 15 residues. Original processing notes: Estimated nucleated cell counts came from reference gene primer amplification. Clones were sequenced by immunoSEQ multiplex PCR, and TCRdb holds only the in-frame ones, with some missing. The V and J calls and clone size are taken from that table; D and trimming were inferred from the DNA. The top ten hold about 6% of the sample, which has more than 250,000 clones, more than 70% seen once. The chain couples TRBV19 to TRBJ1-1, with D maybe TRBD1 (6 bases). The source is a man aged 18-30 years who had recovered from COVID-19. The specimen was peripheral blood. CDR3 nucleotides: TGTGCCAGTAGTACCGTCGGGGGGCTAAACACTGAAGCTTTCTTT. As protein: CASSTVGGLNTEAFF.